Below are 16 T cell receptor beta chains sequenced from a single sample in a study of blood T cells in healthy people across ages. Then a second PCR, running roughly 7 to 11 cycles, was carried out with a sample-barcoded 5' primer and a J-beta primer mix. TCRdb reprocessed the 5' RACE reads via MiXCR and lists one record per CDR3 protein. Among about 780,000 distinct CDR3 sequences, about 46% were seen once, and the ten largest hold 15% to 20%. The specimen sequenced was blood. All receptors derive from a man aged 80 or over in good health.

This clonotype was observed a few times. The CDR3 spells CSAPDNFAYNEQFF. CDR3 bases: TGCAGTGCGCCCGACAACTTTGCCTACAATGAGCAGTTCTTC. This chain connects TRBV20-1 to TRBJ2-1, with D hard to call. The CDR3 runs to 14 residues. V dropped 6 bases and J dropped 2 bases, with 14 bases sitting between them. CDR1 is DFQATT and CDR2 is SNEGSKA in the germline V gene (reference sequence).

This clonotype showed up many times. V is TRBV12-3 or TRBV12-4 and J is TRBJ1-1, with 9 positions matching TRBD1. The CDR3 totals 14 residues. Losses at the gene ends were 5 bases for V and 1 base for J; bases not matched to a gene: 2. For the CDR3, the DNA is TGTGCCAGCAGTCAGGGACAGGGGAACACTGAAGCTTTCTTT. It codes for CASSQGQGNTEAFF.

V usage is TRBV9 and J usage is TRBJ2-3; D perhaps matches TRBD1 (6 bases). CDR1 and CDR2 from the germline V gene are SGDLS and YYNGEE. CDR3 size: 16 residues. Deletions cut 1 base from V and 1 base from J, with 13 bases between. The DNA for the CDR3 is TGTGCCAGCAGCGTACCAGGGGTCAGGGGCACAGATACGCAGTATTTT. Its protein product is CASSVPGVRGTDTQYF.

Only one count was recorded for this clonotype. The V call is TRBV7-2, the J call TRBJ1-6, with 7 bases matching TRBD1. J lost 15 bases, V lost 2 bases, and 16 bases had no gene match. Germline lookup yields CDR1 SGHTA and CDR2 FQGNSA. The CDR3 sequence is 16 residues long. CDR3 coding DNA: TGTGCCAGCAGCTTAAAATGGGGGACAGCCCCGTCGCTCCTCCACTTT. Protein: CASSLKWGTAPSLLHF.

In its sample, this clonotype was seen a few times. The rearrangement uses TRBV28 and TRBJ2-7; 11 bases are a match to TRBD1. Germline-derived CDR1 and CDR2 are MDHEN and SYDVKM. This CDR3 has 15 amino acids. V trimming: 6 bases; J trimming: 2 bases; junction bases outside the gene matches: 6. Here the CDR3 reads CASRGDRGSPYEQYF. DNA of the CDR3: TGTGCCAGCAGGGGGGACAGGGGGAGTCCCTACGAGCAGTACTTC. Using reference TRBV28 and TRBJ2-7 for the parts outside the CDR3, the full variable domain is DVKVTQSSRYLVKRTGEKVFLECVQDMDHENMFWYRQDPGLGLRLIYFSYDVKMKEKGDIPEGYSVSREKKERFSLILESASTNQTSMYLCASRGDRGSPYEQYFGPGTRLTVT.

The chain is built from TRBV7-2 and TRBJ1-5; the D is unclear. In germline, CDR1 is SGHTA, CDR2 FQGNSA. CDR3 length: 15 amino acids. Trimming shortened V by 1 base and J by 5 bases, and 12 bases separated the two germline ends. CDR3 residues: CASSLVGGIDQPQHF. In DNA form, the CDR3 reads TGTGCCAGCAGCTTAGTCGGCGGCATAGATCAGCCCCAGCATTTT.

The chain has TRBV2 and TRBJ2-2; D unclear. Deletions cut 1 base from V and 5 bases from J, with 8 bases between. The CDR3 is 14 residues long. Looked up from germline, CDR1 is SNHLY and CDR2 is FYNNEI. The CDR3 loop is CASSEEFATGELFF. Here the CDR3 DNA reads TGTGCCAGCAGTGAAGAGTTTGCTACCGGGGAGCTGTTTTTT.

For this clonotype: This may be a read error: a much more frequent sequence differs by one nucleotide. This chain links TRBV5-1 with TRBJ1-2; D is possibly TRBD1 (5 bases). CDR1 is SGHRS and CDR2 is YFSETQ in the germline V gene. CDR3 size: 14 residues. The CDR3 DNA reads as TGCGCCAGCAGCTCCAGTGGGGGTAACGATGGCTACACCTTC. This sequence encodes CASSSSGGNDGYTF.

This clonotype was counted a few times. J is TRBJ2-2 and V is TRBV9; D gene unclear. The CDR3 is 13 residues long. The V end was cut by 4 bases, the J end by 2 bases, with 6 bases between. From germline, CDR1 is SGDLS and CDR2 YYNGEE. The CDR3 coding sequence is TGTGCCAGCAGCTATCATAACACCGGGGAGCTGTTTTTT. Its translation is CASSYHNTGELFF.

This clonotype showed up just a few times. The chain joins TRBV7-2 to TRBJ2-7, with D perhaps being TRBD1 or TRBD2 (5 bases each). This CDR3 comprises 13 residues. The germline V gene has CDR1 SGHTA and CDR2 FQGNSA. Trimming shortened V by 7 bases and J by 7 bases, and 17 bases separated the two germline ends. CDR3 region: CASTPGTFWEQYF. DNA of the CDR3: TGTGCCAGCACCCCGGGGACCTTCTGGGAGCAGTACTTC.

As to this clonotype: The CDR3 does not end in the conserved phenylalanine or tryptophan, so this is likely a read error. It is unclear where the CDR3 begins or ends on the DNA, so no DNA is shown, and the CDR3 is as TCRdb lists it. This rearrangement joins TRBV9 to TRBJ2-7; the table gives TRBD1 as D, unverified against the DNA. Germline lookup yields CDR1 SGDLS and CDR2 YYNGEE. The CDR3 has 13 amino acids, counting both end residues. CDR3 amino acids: CAMTKGPGTSSTS.

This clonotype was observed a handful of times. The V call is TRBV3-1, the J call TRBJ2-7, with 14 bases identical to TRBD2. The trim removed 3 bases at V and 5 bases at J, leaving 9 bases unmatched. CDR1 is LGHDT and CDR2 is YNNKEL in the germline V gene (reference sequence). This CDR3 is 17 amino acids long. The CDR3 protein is CASSQKMGLAGVDEQYF. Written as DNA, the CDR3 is TGTGCCAGCAGCCAGAAGATGGGACTAGCGGGGGTAGACGAGCAGTACTTC.

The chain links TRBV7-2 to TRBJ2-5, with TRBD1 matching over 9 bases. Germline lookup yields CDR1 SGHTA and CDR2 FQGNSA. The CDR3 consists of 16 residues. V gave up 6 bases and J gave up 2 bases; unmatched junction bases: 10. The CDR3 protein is CASSRTGGAGQETQYF. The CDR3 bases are TGTGCCAGCAGTCGAACAGGGGGCGCAGGGCAAGAGACCCAGTACTTC.

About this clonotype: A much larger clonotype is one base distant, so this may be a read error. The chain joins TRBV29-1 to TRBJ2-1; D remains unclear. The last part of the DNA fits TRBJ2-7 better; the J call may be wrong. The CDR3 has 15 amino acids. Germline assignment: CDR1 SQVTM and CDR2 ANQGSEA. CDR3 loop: CSVDRGPSSYNEQYF. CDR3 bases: TGCAGCGTTGACCGTGGGCCAAGCTCCTACAATGAGCAGTACTTC.

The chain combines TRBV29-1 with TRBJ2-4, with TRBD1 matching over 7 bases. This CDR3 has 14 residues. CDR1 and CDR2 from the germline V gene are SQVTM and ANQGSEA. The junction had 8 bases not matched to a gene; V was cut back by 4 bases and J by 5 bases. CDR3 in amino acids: CSVVARTGQNIQYF. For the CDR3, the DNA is TGCAGCGTTGTCGCGCGGACAGGCCAAAACATTCAGTACTTC.

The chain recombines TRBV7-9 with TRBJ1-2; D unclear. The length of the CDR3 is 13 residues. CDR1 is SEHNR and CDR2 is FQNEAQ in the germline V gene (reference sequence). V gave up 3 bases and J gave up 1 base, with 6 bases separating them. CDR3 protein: CASSFPLNYGYTF. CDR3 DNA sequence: TGTGCCAGCAGCTTCCCCCTTAACTATGGCTACACCTTC.